What follows is one T cell receptor (beta chain) and its context. Assay: immunoSEQ multiplex PCR; the TCRdb copy retains only in-frame clones and omits some. The sample has 200,000 to 250,000 clones; around four fifths are singletons. These data originate in a study of blood T cell repertoires in COVID-19. The sample consisted of peripheral blood. The source of this sequence is an elderly woman with COVID-19, enrolled during active disease.

CDR3 bases: TGTGCCAGCAGTTACAGCAGGGGCAACACCGGGGAGCTGTTTTTT. It is translated as CASSYSRGNTGELFF. J is TRBJ2-2 and V is TRBV6-2 or TRBV6-3; weak D call: TRBD1 (6 bases). The CDR3 is made up of 15 amino acids. Germline V gives CDR1 MNHEY, CDR2 SVGEGT. Between the trimmed V and J ends, which lost 2 bases and 2 bases, there was a span of 9 bases.